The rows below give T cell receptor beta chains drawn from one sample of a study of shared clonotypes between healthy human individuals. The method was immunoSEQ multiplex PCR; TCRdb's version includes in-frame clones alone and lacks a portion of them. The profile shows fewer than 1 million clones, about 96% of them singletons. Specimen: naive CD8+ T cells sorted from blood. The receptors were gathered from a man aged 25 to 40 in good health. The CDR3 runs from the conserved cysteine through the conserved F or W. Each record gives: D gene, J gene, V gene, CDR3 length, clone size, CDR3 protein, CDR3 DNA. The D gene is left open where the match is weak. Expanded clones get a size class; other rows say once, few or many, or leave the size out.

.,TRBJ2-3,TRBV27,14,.,CASSLIPLADTQYF,TGTGCCAGCAGTTTAATCCCCCTAGCTGATACGCAGTATTTT
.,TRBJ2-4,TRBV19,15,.,CASSPAEGAKNIQYF,TGTGCCAGTAGTCCCGCCGAGGGTGCCAAAAACATTCAGTACTTC
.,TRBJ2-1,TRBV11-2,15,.,CASSSPGTPRDEQFF,TGTGCCAGCAGCTCACCGGGGACTCCTCGAGATGAGCAGTTCTTC
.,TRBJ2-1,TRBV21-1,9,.,CAREDEQFF,TGTGCCAGGGAAGATGAGCAGTTCTTC
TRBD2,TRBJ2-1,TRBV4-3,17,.,CASSQAGGRETYNEQFF,TGCGCCAGCAGCCAAGCTGGCGGGAGGGAGACCTACAATGAGCAGTTCTTC
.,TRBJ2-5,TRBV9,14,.,CASSVDSRHKLQYF,TGTGCCAGCAGCGTAGACAGCCGCCATAAGCTTCAGTACTTC
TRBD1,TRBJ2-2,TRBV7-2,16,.,CASSPPDRGLTGELFF,TGTGCCAGCAGCCCTCCCGACAGGGGATTGACCGGGGAGCTGTTTTTT
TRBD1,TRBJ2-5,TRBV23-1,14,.,CASSRRGQQETQYF,TGCGCCAGCAGTCGCAGGGGACAGCAAGAGACCCAGTACTTC
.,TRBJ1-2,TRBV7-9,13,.,CASSLAGTGGYTF,TGTGCCAGCAGCTTAGCAGGGACGGGTGGCTACACCTTC
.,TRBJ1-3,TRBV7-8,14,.,CASTRLGFGNTIYF,TGTGCCAGCACCAGATTAGGTTTTGGAAACACCATATATTTT
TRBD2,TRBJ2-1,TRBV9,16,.,CASSGGPAPGGNEQFF,TGTGCCAGCAGCGGAGGCCCCGCCCCGGGGGGGAATGAGCAGTTCTTC
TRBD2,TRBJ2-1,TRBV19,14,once,CASSIWGGDNEQFF,TGTGCCAGTAGTATTTGGGGAGGGGACAATGAGCAGTTCTTC
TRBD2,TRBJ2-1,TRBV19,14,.,CASTLSGSYNEQFF,TGTGCCAGTACCCTTAGCGGGAGTTACAATGAGCAGTTCTTC
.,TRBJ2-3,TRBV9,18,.,CASSPHARGEAPPDTQYF,TGTGCCAGCAGCCCACACGCACGAGGGGAGGCCCCCCCCGATACGCAGTATTTT
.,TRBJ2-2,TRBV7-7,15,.,CASSQGRGSTGELFF,TGTGCCAGCAGCCAGGGGCGCGGAAGCACCGGGGAGCTGTTTTTT